Each of the 23 T cell receptor beta chains below was sequenced from the same sample in a study of shared clonotypes between healthy human individuals. The table came from immunoSEQ multiplex PCR; TCRdb's copy has only in-frame clones and leaves some out. The data contain around 2,000,000 clones, over 85% of them singletons. What was sequenced was naive CD4+ T cells sorted from blood. As for subset: CD45RA+ positively selected. The source is a man aged 18 to 30 in good health.

The CDR3 loop is CASSLSAGYQETQYF. In nucleotides, the CDR3 is TGTGCCAGCAGCTTATCGGCGGGGTATCAAGAGACCCAGTACTTC. J is TRBJ2-5 and V is TRBV7-2; perhaps TRBD2 as D (6 bases). The CDR3 length is 15 residues. CDR1 is SGHTA, CDR2 FQGNSA, per germline. V was shortened by 2 bases and J by 2 bases, with 12 bases between the two germline ends.

The V gene is TRBV6-6, the J gene TRBJ2-2; perhaps D is TRBD1 or TRBD2 (6 bases each). Per germline, CDR1 MNHNY and CDR2 SVGAGI (reference sequence). V gave up 4 bases and J gave up 4 bases, with 13 bases separating them. The length of the CDR3 is 15 residues. Here the CDR3 DNA reads TGTGCCAGCAGTTCCTTGGGGGGCCGCACCGGGGAGCTGTTTTTT. This gives the protein CASSSLGGRTGELFF.

Remarks on this clone: Other DNA sequences in the same sample also yield this CDR3. CDR3 sequence reads: CSVGRGDTEAFF. CDR3 DNA sequence: TGCAGCGTTGGCAGGGGGGACACTGAAGCTTTCTTT. This rearrangement joins TRBV29-1 to TRBJ1-1; 7 bases are a match to TRBD1. The CDR3 runs to 12 residues. Germline CDR1 reads SQVTM; CDR2 reads ANQGSEA. V lost 4 bases and J lost 3; bases outside the gene matches: 2.

J is TRBJ2-5 and V is TRBV6-1; D may be TRBD1 or TRBD2 (5 bases each). Trimming shortened V by 6 bases and J by 2 bases, and 16 bases separated the two germline ends. This CDR3 region has 15 residues. The germline gives CDR1 MNHNS, CDR2 SASEGT. CDR3 in amino acids: CASSGASKGQETQYF. CDR3 coding DNA: TGTGCCAGCAGCGGGGCCTCAAAGGGGCAAGAGACCCAGTACTTC.

Turning to this clone: This sample includes further DNA sequences coding for the same CDR3. The V call is TRBV11-2, the J call TRBJ2-1; 7 bases are shared with TRBD2. Germline loops: CDR1 SGHAT, CDR2 FQNNGV. Trimming took 2 bases from V and 1 from J; bases not matched to a gene: 5. This CDR3 is 16 amino acids long. The CDR3 region has the DNA TGTGCCAGCAGCTTAAGTCCGGGAGGATCCTACAATGAGCAGTTCTTC. As protein: CASSLSPGGSYNEQFF.

The chain joins TRBV11-2 to TRBJ2-7, with D possibly being TRBD2 (5 bases). V lost 1 base to trimming and J lost 6 bases, with 13 bases between them. The CDR3 length is 14 residues. In germline, CDR1 is SGHAT, CDR2 FQNNGV. The CDR3 sequence is CASSLVRAPSEQYF. The CDR3 nucleotides read TGTGCCAGCAGCTTAGTGCGGGCCCCCAGCGAGCAGTACTTC.

J is TRBJ1-2 and V is TRBV5-6; D is unresolved. The CDR3 has 12 amino acids. The germline V gene has CDR1 SGHDT and CDR2 YYEEEE. V lost 1 base, J lost 4 bases, and 5 bases lay in between. CDR3 nucleotide sequence: TGTGCCAGCAGCTTGATGGGCTATGGCTACACCTTC. This sequence encodes CASSLMGYGYTF.

This chain uses TRBV10-2 with TRBJ1-6, with D tentatively TRBD1 (6 bases). The CDR3 length is 16 residues. Between the trimmed V and J ends, which lost 0 bases and 7 bases, there was a span of 13 bases. Germline V gene lookup returns CDR1 WSHSY and CDR2 SAAADI. The chain's CDR3 is CASSESAGADNSPLHF. CDR3 in DNA: TGCGCCAGCAGTGAGTCTGCAGGGGCCGACAATTCACCCCTCCACTTT.

The J gene is TRBJ1-2, the V gene TRBV6-5, with TRBD1 identical over 8 bases. The CDR3 consists of 13 residues. Germline values: CDR1 MNHEY, CDR2 SVGAGI. V dropped 6 bases and J dropped 3; count of bases not matched to a gene: 3. For the CDR3, the DNA is TGTGCCAGCAGCCAGGGGGCAGACTATGGCTACACCTTC. Residues: CASSQGADYGYTF.

The V and J genes are TRBV5-1 and TRBJ1-4; D gene ambiguous. The germline V gene has CDR1 SGHRS and CDR2 YFSETQ. V was cut by 4 bases and J by 0 bases, with 10 bases left in between. This CDR3 has 15 amino acids. The CDR3: CASSATSATNEKLFF. The CDR3 nucleotides are TGCGCCAGCAGCGCGACCAGTGCAACTAATGAAAAACTGTTTTTT.

The rearrangement links TRBV6-5 to TRBJ1-2; 8 nucleotides agree with TRBD1. Trimming took 2 bases from V and 5 from J; bases not matched to a gene: 10. The germline CDR1 and CDR2 sequences are MNHEY and SVGAGI. This CDR3 contains 16 residues. CDR3 residues: CASSYRVRQGNYGYTF. Here the CDR3 DNA reads TGTGCCAGCAGTTACCGAGTCAGACAGGGGAATTATGGCTACACCTTC.

The chain's CDR3 is CASTKGHSAGNSPLHF. The CDR3 bases are TGTGCCAGCACCAAGGGACACTCAGCCGGAAATTCACCCCTCCACTTT. This chain links TRBV27 with TRBJ1-6; D perhaps matches TRBD1 (6 bases). Trimming took off 7 bases at V and 7 bases at J, with 20 bases between the two ends. The CDR3 is 16 residues long. The germline V gene encodes CDR1 MNHEY and CDR2 SMNVEV (reference sequence).

CDR3 coding DNA: TGTGCCAGCAGCCCGATGCTAGCAGTTGAAGCTTTCTTT. It is translated as CASSPMLAVEAFF. The rearrangement links TRBV6-6 to TRBJ1-1; D not resolved. V lost 6 bases, J lost 7 bases, and 15 bases lay in between. This CDR3 spans 13 amino acids. Germline values: CDR1 MNHNY, CDR2 SVGAGI (reference sequence).

The rearrangement uses TRBV5-1 and TRBJ2-1; 7 positions match TRBD1. CDR1 is SGHRS and CDR2 is YFSETQ in the germline V gene. The junction had 6 bases not matched to a gene; V was cut back by 4 bases and J by 2 bases. This CDR3 region has 15 residues. CDR3 bases: TGCGCCAGCAGCCCAGGACAGGTTACCTACAATGAGCAGTTCTTC. Amino acids: CASSPGQVTYNEQFF. Complete variable domain (other parts from reference TRBV5-1 and TRBJ2-1): KAGVTQTPRYLIKTRGQQVTLSCSPISGHRSVSWYQQTPGQGLQFLFEYFSETQRNKGNFPGRFSGRQFSNSRSEMNVSTLELGDSALYLCASSPGQVTYNEQFFGPGTRLTVL.

The chain couples TRBV5-4 to TRBJ2-1; 11 nucleotides align to TRBD2. This CDR3 is 14 amino acids long. Looked up from germline, CDR1 is SGHNT and CDR2 is YYREEE (reference sequence). Germline trimming cut 2 bases from V and 8 bases from J; bases unmatched to any gene: 3. CDR3 coding DNA: TGTGCCAGCAGCTTCACTAGCGGGAGTTATGAGCAGTTCTTC. It yields the protein CASSFTSGSYEQFF.

In the case of this clone: It may be a read error: a sequence one base away is much more abundant. The chain employs TRBV30 and TRBJ2-7; D remains ambiguous. The CDR3 runs to 14 residues. Trimming removed 0 bases at V and 0 bases at J, with 9 bases between. CDR1 and CDR2 from the germline V gene are GTSNPN and SVGIG (reference sequence). In DNA, the CDR3 is TGTGCCTGGAGTGTCAATTTCTCCTCCTACGAGCAGTACTTC. As protein: CAWSVNFSSYEQYF.

V usage is TRBV6-1 and J usage is TRBJ1-6; no clear D gene. V gave up 8 bases and J gave up 6 bases, with 17 bases separating them. The CDR3 extends over 15 amino acids. Germline CDR1 is MNHNS and CDR2 is SASEGT. CDR3 protein: CASGMRSLGNSPLHF. CDR3 coding DNA: TGTGCCAGCGGGATGAGAAGTTTGGGTAATTCACCCCTCCACTTT.

The CDR3, as DNA: TGTGCCAGCAGTGAAACGTCCCAAAGGACAGGGCAGTCCTATAATTCACCCCTCCACTTT. Residues: CASSETSQRTGQSYNSPLHF. The chain employs TRBV6-1 and TRBJ1-6; TRBD1 agrees at 8 bases. J gave up 1 base and V 2 bases, and 13 bases lay outside the gene matches. There are 20 residues in the CDR3. Germline CDR1 MNHNS, CDR2 SASEGT.

This chain connects TRBV5-1 to TRBJ1-1, with a weak D call TRBD1 (5 bases). Trimming cost V 3 bases and J 6 bases, with 12 bases left between them. The CDR3 loop spans 13 amino acids. Germline CDR1 is SGHRS and CDR2 is YFSETQ. The CDR3 spells CASSWDGVAEAFF. The CDR3 bases are TGCGCCAGCAGCTGGGACGGGGTGGCTGAAGCTTTCTTT.

V gene TRBV6-1 combines with J gene TRBJ2-4; D ambiguous. Trimming took 3 bases from V and 0 from J, leaving 12 bases between them. Germline lookup yields CDR1 MNHNS and CDR2 SASEGT. There are 16 residues in the CDR3. The CDR3 region has the DNA TGTGCCAGCAGTGACCTACGGATTCTAGCCAAAAACATTCAGTACTTC. Translating it yields CASSDLRILAKNIQYF.

This chain connects TRBV7-2 to TRBJ1-1, with D uncertain. The CDR3 sequence is 17 residues long. The V end lost 0 bases, the J end lost 0 bases, and 14 bases lay between the germline ends. The germline V gene has CDR1 SGHTA and CDR2 FQGNSA. CDR3 protein: CASSLAFVGLMNTEAFF. DNA of the CDR3: TGTGCCAGCAGCTTAGCGTTTGTGGGGTTGATGAACACTGAAGCTTTCTTT.

The chain couples TRBV5-6 to TRBJ1-2; a possible D gene is TRBD1 (6 bases). V lost 0 bases, J lost 8 bases, and 17 bases lay in between. The germline V gene has CDR1 SGHDT and CDR2 YYEEEE. The CDR3 runs 15 residues. This chain's CDR3 is CASSLVATGRGGYTF. DNA for the CDR3: TGTGCCAGCAGCTTGGTCGCGACAGGCCGTGGGGGCTACACCTTC.

The V gene is TRBV25-1, the J gene TRBJ2-1; D is possibly TRBD2 (6 bases). The V and J ends lost 10 bases and 6 bases respectively, with 22 bases between them. The germline V gene has CDR1 MGHDK and CDR2 SYGVNS. This CDR3 contains 15 residues. The CDR3 reads CATGPLTSRVNEQFF. The CDR3, as DNA: TGTGCCACAGGTCCCTTGACTAGTCGGGTCAATGAGCAGTTCTTC.